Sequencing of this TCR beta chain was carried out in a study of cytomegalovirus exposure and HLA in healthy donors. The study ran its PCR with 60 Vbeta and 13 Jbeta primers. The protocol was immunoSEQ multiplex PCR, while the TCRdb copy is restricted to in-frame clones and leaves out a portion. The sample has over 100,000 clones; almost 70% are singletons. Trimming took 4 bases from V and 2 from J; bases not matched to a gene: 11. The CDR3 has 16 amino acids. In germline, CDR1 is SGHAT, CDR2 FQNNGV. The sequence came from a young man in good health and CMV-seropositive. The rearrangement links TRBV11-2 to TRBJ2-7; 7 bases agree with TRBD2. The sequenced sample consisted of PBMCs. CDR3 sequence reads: CASSSTGGTVPYEQYF. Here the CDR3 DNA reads TGTGCCAGCAGCTCCACCGGGGGGACGGTACCCTACGAGCAGTACTTC. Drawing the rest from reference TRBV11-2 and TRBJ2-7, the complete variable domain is EAGVAQSPRYKIIEKRQSVAFWCNPISGHATLYWYQQILGQGPKLLIQFQNNGVVDDSQLPKDRFSAERLKGVDSTLKIQPAKLEDSAVYLCASSSTGGTVPYEQYFGPGTRLTVT.